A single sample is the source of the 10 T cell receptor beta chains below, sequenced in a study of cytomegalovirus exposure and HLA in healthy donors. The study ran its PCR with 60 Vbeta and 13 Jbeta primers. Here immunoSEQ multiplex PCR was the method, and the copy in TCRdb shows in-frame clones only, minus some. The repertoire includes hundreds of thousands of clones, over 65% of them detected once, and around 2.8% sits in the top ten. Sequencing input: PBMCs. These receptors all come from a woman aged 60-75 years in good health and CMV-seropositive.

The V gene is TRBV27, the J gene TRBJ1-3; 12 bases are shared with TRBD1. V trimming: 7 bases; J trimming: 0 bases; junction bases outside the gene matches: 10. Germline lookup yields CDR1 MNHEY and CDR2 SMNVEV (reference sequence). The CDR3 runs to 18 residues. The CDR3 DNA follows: TGTGCCAGCAAAGCCGGGACAGGGGGCCCGTTCTCTGGAAACACCATATATTTT. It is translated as CASKAGTGGPFSGNTIYF.

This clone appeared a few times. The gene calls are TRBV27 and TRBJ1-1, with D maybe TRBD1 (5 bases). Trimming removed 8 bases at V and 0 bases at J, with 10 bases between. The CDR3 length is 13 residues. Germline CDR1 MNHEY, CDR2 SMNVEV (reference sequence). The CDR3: CASGGDMNTEAFF. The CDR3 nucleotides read TGTGCCAGCGGGGGGGATATGAACACTGAAGCTTTCTTT.

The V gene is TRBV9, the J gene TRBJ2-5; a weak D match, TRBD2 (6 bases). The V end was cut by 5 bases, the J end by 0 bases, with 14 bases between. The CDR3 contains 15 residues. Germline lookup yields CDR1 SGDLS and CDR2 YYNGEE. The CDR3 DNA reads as TGTGCCAGCAGTACAAGGCGGGGCTACCAAGAGACCCAGTACTTC. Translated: CASSTRRGYQETQYF.

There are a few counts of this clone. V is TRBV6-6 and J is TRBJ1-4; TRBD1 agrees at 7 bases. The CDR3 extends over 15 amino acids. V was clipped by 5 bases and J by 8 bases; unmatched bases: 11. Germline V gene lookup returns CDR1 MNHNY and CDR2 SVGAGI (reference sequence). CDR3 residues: CASSPNRDSLEKLFF. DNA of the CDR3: TGTGCCAGCAGTCCCAACCGGGACAGCTTAGAAAAACTGTTTTTT.

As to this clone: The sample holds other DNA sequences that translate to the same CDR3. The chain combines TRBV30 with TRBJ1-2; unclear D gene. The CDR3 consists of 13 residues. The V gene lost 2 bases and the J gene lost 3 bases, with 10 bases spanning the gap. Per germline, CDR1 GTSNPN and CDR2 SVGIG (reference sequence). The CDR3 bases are TGTGCCTGGAGTCGGGGAGTCGACTATGGCTACACCTTC. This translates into CAWSRGVDYGYTF.

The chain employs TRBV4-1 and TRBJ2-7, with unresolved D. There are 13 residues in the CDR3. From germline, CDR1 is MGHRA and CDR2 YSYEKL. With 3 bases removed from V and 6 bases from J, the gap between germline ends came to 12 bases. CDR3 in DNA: TGCGCCAGCAGCCATCAAACGAGGTTCGAGCAGTACTTC. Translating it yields CASSHQTRFEQYF.

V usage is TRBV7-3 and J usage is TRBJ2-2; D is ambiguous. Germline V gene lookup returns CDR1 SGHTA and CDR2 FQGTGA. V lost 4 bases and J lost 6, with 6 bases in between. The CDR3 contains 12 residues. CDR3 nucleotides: TGTGCCAGCAGCTCCGTCCCCGGGGAGCTGTTTTTT. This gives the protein CASSSVPGELFF.

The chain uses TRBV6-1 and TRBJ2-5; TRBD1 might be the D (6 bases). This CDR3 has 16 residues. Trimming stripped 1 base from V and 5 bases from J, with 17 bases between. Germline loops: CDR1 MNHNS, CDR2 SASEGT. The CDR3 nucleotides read TGTGCCAGCAGTGAAGGGGTAGGGGGAAATCGGGAGACCCAGTACTTC. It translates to CASSEGVGGNRETQYF.

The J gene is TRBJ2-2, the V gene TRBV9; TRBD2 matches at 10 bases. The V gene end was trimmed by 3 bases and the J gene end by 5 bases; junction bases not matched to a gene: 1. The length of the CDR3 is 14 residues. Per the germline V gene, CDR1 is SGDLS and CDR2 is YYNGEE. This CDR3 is CASSGSGGTGELFF. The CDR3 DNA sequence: TGTGCCAGCAGCGGTAGCGGGGGGACCGGGGAGCTGTTTTTT.

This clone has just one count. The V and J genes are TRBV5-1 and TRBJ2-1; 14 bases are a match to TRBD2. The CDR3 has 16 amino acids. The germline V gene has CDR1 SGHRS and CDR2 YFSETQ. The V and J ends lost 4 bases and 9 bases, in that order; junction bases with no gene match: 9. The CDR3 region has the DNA TGCGCCAGCAGCACAGAGGGGACTAGCGGGAGTTCTGAGCAGTTCTTC. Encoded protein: CASSTEGTSGSSEQFF.